These T cell receptor beta chains were read from a single sample in a study of response to subunit inactivated influenza vaccine. TCRdb re-derived calls from the RT-PCR reads in MiXCR, one entry per CDR3 protein. The sample consists of 650,000 to 850,000 distinct CDR3 sequences, over 11% of them appearing once. The source was PBMCs from blood, collected around 15 days before vaccination. The receptors were gathered from a man aged 50-60 years who received an inactivated influenza vaccine. CDR3s leave out the opening cysteine and the closing phenylalanine or tryptophan. Fields, in order: V gene, J gene, CDR3 protein.

TRBV7-6	TRBJ2-6	ASSLVPGNSGANVLT
TRBV5-1	TRBJ2-1	ASSLGVTHTPEF
TRBV20-1	TRBJ2-1	SARGSGSSYNEQF
TRBV28	TRBJ2-5	ASSRTGRRETQY
TRBV11-2	TRBJ2-7	ASSLGAGNPYEQY
TRBV4-1	TRBJ1-5	ASSPAPGQNQPQH
TRBV20-1	TRBJ2-7	SASQYGRGYEQY
TRBV11-1	TRBJ2-1	ASSLAGLGEQF
TRBV9	TRBJ2-3	ASSFGGGGRADTQY
TRBV7-2	TRBJ2-1	ANRLAGAGGSHEQF
TRBV7-2	TRBJ2-7	ASSLAGVADTYEQY
TRBV6-1	TRBJ1-1	ASSPRQPREAF